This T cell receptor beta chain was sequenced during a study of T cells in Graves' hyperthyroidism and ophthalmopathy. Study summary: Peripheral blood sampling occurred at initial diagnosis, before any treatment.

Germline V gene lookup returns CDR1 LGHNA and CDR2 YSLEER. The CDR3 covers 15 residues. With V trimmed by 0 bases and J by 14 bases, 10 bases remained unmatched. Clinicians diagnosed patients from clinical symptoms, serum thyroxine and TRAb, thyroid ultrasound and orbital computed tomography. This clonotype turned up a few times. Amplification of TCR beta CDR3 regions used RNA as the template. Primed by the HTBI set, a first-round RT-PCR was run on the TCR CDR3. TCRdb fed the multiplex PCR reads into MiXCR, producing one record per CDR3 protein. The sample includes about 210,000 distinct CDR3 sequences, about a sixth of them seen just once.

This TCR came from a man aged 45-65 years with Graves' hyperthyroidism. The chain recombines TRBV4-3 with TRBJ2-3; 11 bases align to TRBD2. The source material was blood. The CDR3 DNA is TGCGCCAGCAGCCAAGATACTAGCGGGAGACTTTCGCGGTATTTT. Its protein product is CASSQDTSGRLSRYF.